This T cell receptor (beta chain) appears in the sequencing data of a study of T cell changes during pregnancy in multiple sclerosis. The table came from immunoSEQ multiplex PCR; TCRdb's copy has only in-frame clones and leaves some out. This sample carries some 27,000 clones, approximately 88% of them seen once, and the ten largest clones take 7% to 9%. With 6 bases clipped from V and 2 bases from J, the junction kept 5 bases outside the gene matches. The germline V gene has CDR1 SEHNR and CDR2 FQNEAQ (reference sequence). The CDR3 is made up of 14 amino acids. The V and J genes are TRBV7-9 and TRBJ2-7, with TRBD1 matching 9 bases. The TCR sequence derives from a female donor with multiple sclerosis, enrolled in a pregnancy study. The source material was CD8+ T cells from peripheral blood mononuclear cells, sampled before pregnancy. The CDR3: CASSSGQGPYEQYF. The CDR3 DNA follows: TGTGCCAGCAGTTCGGGACAGGGCCCCTACGAGCAGTACTTC.